This T cell receptor (beta chain) was profiled in a study of CD8+CD57+ T cells in acquired aplastic anemia. Study-wide background: Each DNA sample taken from sorted CD4+ and CD8+ cells came to 2.5 to 4 ug on average.

Concerning this clonotype: The target antigen is unknown.

Previously, flow cytometry had revealed CD8+CD57+ cell expansion in the patients chosen for sequencing. It was genomic DNA that served as the template for profiling TCR beta VDJ and CDR3. Via MiXCR, TCRdb re-called the reads, giving one row per CDR3 protein. Seen here are under 250,000 distinct CDR3 sequences, more than 55% observed once, and the top ten hold around 60%. Whole-study findings and limits: Patients versus controls showed no significant CD8+ Simpson's diversity difference.

After removal of 2 bases from V and 7 bases from J, the junction contained 10 bases not matched to a gene. Germline CDR1 SGHAT, CDR2 FQNNGV. The CDR3 totals 15 residues. The source of this sequence is a human donor with aplastic anemia. Specimen: sorted CD4+, CD8+, or CD8+CD57+ T cells (not recorded which) from PBMCs. The chain recombines TRBV11-2 with TRBJ2-7, with 8 bases that match TRBD2. The CDR3 DNA sequence: TGTGCCAGCAGCTTAATAGCGGGATTACCGTCGGAGCAGTACTTC. This codes for CASSLIAGLPSEQYF.